The TCR beta chain under discussion was sequenced for a study of CD8 T cells in ankylosing spondylitis (dated by TCRdb to the late 2010s). Background on the whole study: T cell receptor beta repertoires were profiled in healthy donors and ankylosing spondylitis patients so that disease-linked TCR variants could be found. Peripheral blood was sampled, and synovial fluid was additionally collected from ankylosing spondylitis patients. The full study cohort comprised 25 or so ankylosing spondylitis patients and roughly 100 healthy donors.

This clonotype has more than one count but fewer than ten. Its antigen is currently not known. No base qualities exist here, and no much larger clone lies one base off it. The sequencing machine was an Illumina HiSeq 2500. Quantitative 5'-RACE with molecular barcodes was the method used to prepare the TCR beta libraries. Per the original workflow: A new computational method based on a probabilistic model of VDJ rearrangement was used to identify disease-linked TCR variants. TCRdb trimmed public reads at Q25 via fastp, called clones via MiXCR and kept in-frame beta chains. Merged by CDR3 protein, the rows form single entries marked with the most common genes and DNA. TCRdb, not the authors, supplied the V and J calls. For this sample the table gives 700,000 to 1,000,000 distinct CDR3 sequences, of which 12% were detected only once. In total, the top ten clones hold 0.45% to 0.6% of the sample. The V end loses 7 bases and the J end loses 4 bases, and a stretch of 16 bases separates them. The CDR3 sequence holds 14 residues, the cysteine and phenylalanine included. Only the CDR3 part of the read is kept: 42 bases, read in frame from the first base. Taken from the germline V gene (reference sequence), the CDR1 and CDR2 loops are LNHDA and SQIVND.

What the authors observed across the whole study: The disease-linked clones were reported to be significantly enriched in matched synovial fluid samples from ankylosing spondylitis patients. Some of the motif variants had been reported before in the synovial fluid and blood of reactive arthritis patients, a finding that suggests common disease-initiation mechanisms. Blood from ankylosing spondylitis patients appeared to be characterized by a TCR beta motif made up of under 10 highly homologous amino acid variants. The disease-linked clones showed a CD8+ phenotype and occurred at relatively low frequencies in peripheral blood.

This receptor was obtained from a male donor with ankylosing spondylitis. The chain couples TRBV19 to TRBJ1-1; TRBD1 is a weak D gene call, 5 bases matching. The sample taken for sequencing was blood, either unsorted or a sorted T cell fraction (not recorded which). The nucleotides read TGTGCCAGTACGGGGCAGGTATCCAGCACTGAAGCTTTCTTT. This is translated as CASTGQVSSTEAFF.